This T cell receptor (beta chain) was captured by sequencing in a study of blood T cell repertoires in COVID-19. Study overall: Sites in the United States, Italy and Spain provided acute and convalescent COVID-19 samples. The analysed material was cDNA or gDNA that came from T cells, B-cell-depleted T cells, or PBMCs.

This CDR3 spans 15 amino acids. Trimming shortened V by 1 base and J by 8 bases, and 15 bases separated the two germline ends. Germline lookup yields CDR1 SGHAT and CDR2 FQNNGV. The Seattle patients, enrolled during active infection, were followed longitudinally. In the original analysis: Estimation of nucleated cell counts relied on the amplification of reference gene primers. TCRdb keeps only in-frame clones here, not all; method: immunoSEQ multiplex PCR. That table furnishes V, J and clone size, whereas the DNA furnished D and trimming. The sample records about 95,000 clones, 80% to 90% being singletons.

The genes are TRBV11-2 and TRBJ1-3; weak D call: TRBD1 (6 bases). The sample was peripheral blood. The source is a man at least 80 years old with COVID-19, enrolled during active disease. CDR3 in DNA: TGTGCCAGCAGCTTAGTTATGACAGGTCGGGACACCATATATTTT. It is translated as CASSLVMTGRDTIYF.